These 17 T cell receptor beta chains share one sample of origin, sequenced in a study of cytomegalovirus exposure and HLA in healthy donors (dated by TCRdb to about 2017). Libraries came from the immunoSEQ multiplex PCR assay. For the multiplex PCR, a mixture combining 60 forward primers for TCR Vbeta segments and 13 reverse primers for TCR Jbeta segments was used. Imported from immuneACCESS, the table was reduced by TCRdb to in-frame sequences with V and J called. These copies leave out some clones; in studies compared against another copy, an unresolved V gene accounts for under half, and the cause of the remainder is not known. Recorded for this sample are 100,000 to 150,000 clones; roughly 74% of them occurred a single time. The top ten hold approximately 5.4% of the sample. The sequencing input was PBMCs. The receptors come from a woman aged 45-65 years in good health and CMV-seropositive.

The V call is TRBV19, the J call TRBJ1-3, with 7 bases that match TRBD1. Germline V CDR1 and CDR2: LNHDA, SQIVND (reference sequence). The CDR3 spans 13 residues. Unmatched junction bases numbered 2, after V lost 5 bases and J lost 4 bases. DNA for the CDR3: TGTGCCAGTAGTGCGGACAGGGGAAACACCATATATTTT. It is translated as CASSADRGNTIYF.

CDR3 residues: CASSLGLGGGNQPQHF. For the CDR3, the DNA is TGTGCCAGCAGCTTAGGCCTCGGGGGTGGCAATCAGCCCCAGCATTTT. This chain connects TRBV7-8 to TRBJ1-5; TRBD1 is a possible D gene (5 bases). Trimming pared 1 base from V and 2 bases from J, leaving 12 bases between. This CDR3 has 16 amino acids. Germline CDR1 reads SGHVS; CDR2 reads FQNEAQ.

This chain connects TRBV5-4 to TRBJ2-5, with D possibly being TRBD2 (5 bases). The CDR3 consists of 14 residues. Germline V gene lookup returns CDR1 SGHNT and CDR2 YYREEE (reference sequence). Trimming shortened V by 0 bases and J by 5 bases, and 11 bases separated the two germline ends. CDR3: CASSLGRREETQYF. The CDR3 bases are TGTGCCAGCAGCTTGGGCCGAAGGGAGGAGACCCAGTACTTC.

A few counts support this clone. CDR3 region: CASLAGVIPGELFF. In nucleotides, the CDR3 is TGTGCCAGTCTAGCGGGGGTGATCCCCGGGGAGCTGTTTTTT. The genes are TRBV19 and TRBJ2-2; 10 bases agree with TRBD2. The ends lost 8 bases at V and 6 bases at J; junction bases unmatched: 6. The V gene's germline CDR1 is LNHDA and CDR2 SQIVND (reference sequence). This CDR3 spans 14 amino acids.

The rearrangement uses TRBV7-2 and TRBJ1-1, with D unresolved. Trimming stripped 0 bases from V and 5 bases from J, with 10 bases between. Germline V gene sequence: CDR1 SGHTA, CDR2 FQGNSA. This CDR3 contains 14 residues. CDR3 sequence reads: CASSLAPGWTEAFF. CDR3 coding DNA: TGTGCCAGCAGCTTAGCCCCGGGGTGGACTGAAGCTTTCTTT.

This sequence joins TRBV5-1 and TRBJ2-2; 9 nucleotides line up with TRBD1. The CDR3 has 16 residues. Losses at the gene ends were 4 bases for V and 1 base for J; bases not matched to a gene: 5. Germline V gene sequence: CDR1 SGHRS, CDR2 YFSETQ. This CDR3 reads CASSRGGQGNTGELFF. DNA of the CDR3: TGCGCCAGCAGCAGGGGGGGACAGGGGAACACCGGGGAGCTGTTTTTT. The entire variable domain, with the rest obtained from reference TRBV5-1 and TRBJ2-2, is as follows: KAGVTQTPRYLIKTRGQQVTLSCSPISGHRSVSWYQQTPGQGLQFLFEYFSETQRNKGNFPGRFSGRQFSNSRSEMNVSTLELGDSALYLCASSRGGQGNTGELFFGEGSRLTVL.

The CDR3 is CSSQDGSEQFF. The CDR3 coding sequence is TGCAGTAGTCAGGATGGGTCCGAGCAGTTCTTC. The chain couples TRBV20-1 to TRBJ2-1; D is uncertain. CDR1 is DFQATT and CDR2 is SNEGSKA in the germline V gene (reference sequence). The CDR3 has 11 residues. The ends were cut back, 8 bases at V and 10 bases at J, with 15 bases in the middle.

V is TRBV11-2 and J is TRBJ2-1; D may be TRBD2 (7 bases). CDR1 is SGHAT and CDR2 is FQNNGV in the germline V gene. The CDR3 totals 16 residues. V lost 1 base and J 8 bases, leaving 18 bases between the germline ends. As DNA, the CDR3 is TGTGCCAGCAGCTTAGGTGCTGGGGGGGCCCCCGATGAGCAGTTCTTC. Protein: CASSLGAGGAPDEQFF.

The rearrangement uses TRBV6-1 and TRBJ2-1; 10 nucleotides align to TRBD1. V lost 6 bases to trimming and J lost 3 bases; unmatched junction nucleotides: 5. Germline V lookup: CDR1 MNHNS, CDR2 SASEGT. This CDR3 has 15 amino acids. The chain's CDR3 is CASRSGTGDYNEQFF. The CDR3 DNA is TGTGCCAGCAGATCCGGGACAGGGGACTACAATGAGCAGTTCTTC.

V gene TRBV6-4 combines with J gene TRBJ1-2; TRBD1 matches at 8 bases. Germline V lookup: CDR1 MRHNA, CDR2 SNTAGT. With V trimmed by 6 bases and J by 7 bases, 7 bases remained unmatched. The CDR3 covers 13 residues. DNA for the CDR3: TGTGCCAGCAGCGCCGACAGGGGTGGTGGCTACACCTTC. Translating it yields CASSADRGGGYTF.

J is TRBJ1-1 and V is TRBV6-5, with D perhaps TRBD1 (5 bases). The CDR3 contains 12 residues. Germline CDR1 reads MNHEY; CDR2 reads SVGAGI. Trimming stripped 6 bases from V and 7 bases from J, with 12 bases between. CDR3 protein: CASRPGIGEAFF. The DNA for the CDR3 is TGTGCCAGCAGGCCAGGGATCGGTGAAGCTTTCTTT.

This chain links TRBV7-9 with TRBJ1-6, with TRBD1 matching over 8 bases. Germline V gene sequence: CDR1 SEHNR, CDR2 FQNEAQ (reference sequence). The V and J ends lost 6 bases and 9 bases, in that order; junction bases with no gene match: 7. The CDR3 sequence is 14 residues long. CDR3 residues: CASRAGTGTSPLHF. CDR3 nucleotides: TGTGCCAGCAGAGCCGGGACAGGCACTTCACCCCTCCACTTT. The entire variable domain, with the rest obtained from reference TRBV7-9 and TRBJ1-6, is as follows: DTGVSQNPRHKITKRGQNVTFRCDPISEHNRLYWYRQTLGQGPEFLTYFQNEAQLEKSRLLSDRFSAERPKGSFSTLEIQRTEQGDSAMYLCASRAGTGTSPLHFGNGTRLTVT.

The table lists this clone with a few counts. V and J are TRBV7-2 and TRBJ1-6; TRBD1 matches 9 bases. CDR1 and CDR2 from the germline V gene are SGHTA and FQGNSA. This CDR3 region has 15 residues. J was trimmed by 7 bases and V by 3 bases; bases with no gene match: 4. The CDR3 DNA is TGTGCCAGCAGCTTGGCCGGGACAGGGAATTCACCCCTCCACTTT. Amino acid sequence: CASSLAGTGNSPLHF.

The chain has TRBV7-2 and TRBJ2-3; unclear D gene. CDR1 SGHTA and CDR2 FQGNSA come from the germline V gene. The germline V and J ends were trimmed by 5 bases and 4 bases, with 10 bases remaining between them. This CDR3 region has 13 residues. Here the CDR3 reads CASSQAIADTQYF. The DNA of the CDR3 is TGTGCCAGCAGCCAGGCTATCGCAGATACGCAGTATTTT.

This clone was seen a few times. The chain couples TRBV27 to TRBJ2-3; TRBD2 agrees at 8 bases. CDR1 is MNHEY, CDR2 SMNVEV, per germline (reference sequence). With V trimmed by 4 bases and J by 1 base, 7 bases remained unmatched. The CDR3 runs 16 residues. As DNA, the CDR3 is TGTGCCAGCAGTTCCTTGCTGCGGGGGGGCACAGATACGCAGTATTTT. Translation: CASSSLLRGGTDTQYF.

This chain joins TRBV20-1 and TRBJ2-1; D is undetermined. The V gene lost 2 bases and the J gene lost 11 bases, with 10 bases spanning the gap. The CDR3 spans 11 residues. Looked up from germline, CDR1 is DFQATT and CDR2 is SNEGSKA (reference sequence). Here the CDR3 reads CSARRQVQQFF. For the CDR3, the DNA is TGCAGTGCTAGAAGGCAGGTCCAGCAGTTCTTC.

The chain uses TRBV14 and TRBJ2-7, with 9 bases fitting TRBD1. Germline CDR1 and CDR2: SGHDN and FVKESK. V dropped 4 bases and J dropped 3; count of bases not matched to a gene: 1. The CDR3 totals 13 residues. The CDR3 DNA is TGTGCCAGCAGCCCGGGACAGGGCTACGAGCAGTACTTC. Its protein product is CASSPGQGYEQYF.